This is a list of T cell receptor beta chains from one sample in a study of cytomegalovirus exposure and HLA in healthy donors. Using immunoSEQ multiplex PCR, the repertoire was profiled, and TCRdb retains in-frame clones only, with some absent. Of some 250,000 clones listed, around 87% were seen once; the top ten hold 1% to 1.5%. The source material was PBMCs. The receptors were sampled from a woman under 40 in good health and CMV-seropositive. Both conserved end residues are part of each CDR3. Expanded clones are given a class, and other clones once, few, many or no size at all.

clone_size | v_call | cdr3_aa
. | TRBV27 | CASSLASVSSYEQYF
once | TRBV7-9 | CASSPGTGGNYGYTF
. | TRBV9 | CASSVAGSQETQYF
once | TRBV27 | CASSSGLTNTGELFF
few | TRBV5-5 | CASSSPYSATEAFF
once | TRBV5-1 | CASSFGGQETQYF
. | TRBV6-5 | CASSYSGRTYEQYF
. | TRBV5-1 | CASSLQGPSYEQYF
. | TRBV4-1 | CASSQEAEVSTEAFF
. | TRBV18 | CASSSYSYEQYF
. | TRBV2 | CASRTSGSYNEQFF
. | TRBV10-3 | CAISASGELFF
. | TRBV28 | CASSSWTGGTDTQYF
once | TRBV7-6 | CASSLRLAGGLYEQFF
. | TRBV14 | CASSHSSDSTDTQYF
. | TRBV6-5 | CASRWTGEKGYTF
once | TRBV19 | CASQPEGAGMYGANVLTF
. | TRBV19 | CASSIGGQETQYF
. | TRBV7-2 | CASSLGYNYGYTF
. | TRBV6-5 | CASSYLTGHYTF
. | TRBV4-1 | CASSQGQTVYGYTF
. | TRBV15 | CATSRGQVSNQPQHF
. | TRBV7-8 | CASSLVQGERTYEQYF
. | TRBV4-2 | CASSQDHRGETQYF
. | TRBV19 | CASSIGALTSYDSYEQYF
. | TRBV7-9 | CASRPGHRRADTQYF
. | TRBV27 | CASRPSGRAFNIQYF
few | TRBV2 | CASSRTGADQPQHF
. | TRBV10-3 | CAISDPGKNTEAFF
many | TRBV10-3 | CAISESLANQPQHF
. | TRBV4-1 | CASSRGGYSEKLFF
. | TRBV25-1 | CASSEYEDLQPQHF
. | TRBV7-3 | CASSTGLAGVVTQYF
. | TRBV5-1 | CASSRWTGGKGTEAFF
. | TRBV29-1 | CSVWGETGELFF
. | TRBV7-9 | CASTSPSEAFF
once | TRBV25-1 | CASSERGGTGTDTQYF
. | TRBV6-1 | CASSDLDNSSYEQYF
once | TRBV7-2 | CASSLARGMRTDTQYF